This record covers a single TCR beta chain. Method: immunoSEQ multiplex PCR; TCRdb's copy keeps in-frame clones and lacks some. Of about 23,000 clones in the sample, about nine tenths were seen once. The data belong to a study of blood T cell repertoires in COVID-19. Turning to the study itself: The origin of the acute and convalescent COVID-19 samples was the United States, Italy and Spain. PBMCs, B-cell-depleted T cells, or T cells provided the cDNA or gDNA that made up the material.

The source material was peripheral blood. This TCR was recovered from a human donor in a cohort sampled during active COVID-19.

The CDR3 DNA sequence: TGTGCCAGTAATGTGGGGGGGCTGGACACCGGGGAGCTGTTTTTT. Translation: CASNVGGLDTGELFF. The rearrangement uses TRBV19 and TRBJ2-2; maybe TRBD2 (7 bases). V lost 7 bases, J lost 3 bases, and 15 bases lay in between. From germline, CDR1 is LNHDA and CDR2 SQIVND (reference sequence). CDR3 length: 15 residues.